The sequence of this TCR beta chain was determined in a study of T cells in Graves' hyperthyroidism and ophthalmopathy. Background on the study: Once the initial diagnosis was made, peripheral blood was obtained before any treatment.

There are 12 residues in the CDR3. Deletions cut 1 base from V and 6 bases from J, with 6 bases between. Germline CDR1 reads LNHDA; CDR2 reads SQIVND (reference sequence). What was amplified from RNA transcripts were TCR beta CDR3 regions. With the HTBI primer set, the TCR CDR3 went through a first round of RT-PCR. Each CDR3 protein gets one entry after TCRdb re-called the multiplex PCR reads with MiXCR. The table has fewer than 550,000 distinct CDR3 sequences, 15% to 19% seen once. Sequencing was performed on blood. The source is a woman in her late teens or twenties with Graves' hyperthyroidism. The V and J genes are TRBV19 and TRBJ1-1, with D unclear. The CDR3 region is CASSIVGSEAFF. The DNA of the CDR3 is TGTGCCAGTAGTATAGTTGGCTCTGAAGCTTTCTTT. The variable domain in full, with the rest retrieved from reference TRBV19 and TRBJ1-1, is DGGITQSPKYLFRKEGQNVTLSCEQNLNHDAMYWYRQDPGQGLRLIYYSQIVNDFQKGDIAEGYSVSREKKESFPLTVTSAQKNPTAFYLCASSIVGSEAFFGQGTRLTVV.